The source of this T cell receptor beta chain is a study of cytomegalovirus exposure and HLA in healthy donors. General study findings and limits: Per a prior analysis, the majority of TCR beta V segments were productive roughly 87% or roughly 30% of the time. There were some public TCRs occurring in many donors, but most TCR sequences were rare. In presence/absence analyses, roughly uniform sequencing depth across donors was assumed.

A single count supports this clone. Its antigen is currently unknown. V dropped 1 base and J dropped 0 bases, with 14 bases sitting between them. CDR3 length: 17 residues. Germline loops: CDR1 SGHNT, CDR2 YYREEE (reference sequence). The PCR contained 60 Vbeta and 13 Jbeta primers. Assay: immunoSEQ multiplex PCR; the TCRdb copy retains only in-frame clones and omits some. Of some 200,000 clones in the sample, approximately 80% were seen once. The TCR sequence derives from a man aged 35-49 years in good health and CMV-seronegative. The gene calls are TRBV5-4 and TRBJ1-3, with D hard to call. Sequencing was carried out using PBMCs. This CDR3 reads CASSLYGGHSSGNTIYF. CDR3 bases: TGTGCCAGCAGCTTGTACGGTGGGCATTCCTCTGGAAACACCATATATTTT.